The clone carrying this TCR beta chain was counted ten times or more. Trimming shortened V by 6 bases and J by 6 bases, and 15 bases separated the two germline ends. There are 14 residues in the CDR3. A UMI-containing oligonucleotide was joined by 3' ligation to the TCR cDNA template. RNA was extracted from more than 2 ml of whole blood of healthy adults. Ligated cDNA underwent four rounds of PCR with nested alpha and beta constant region primers and SP2. Reverse transcription of blood and skin TCR RNA was primed at alpha and beta constant regions. TCRdb reanalysed the 5' RACE reads using MiXCR and keeps one entry per CDR3 protein. The table has 50,000 or so distinct CDR3 sequences, 7% to 8.5% seen once. The sample is drawn from a study of naive and memory T cell subsets.

The sequence derives from a male donor in good health. The V call is TRBV12-3 or TRBV12-4, the J call TRBJ1-5; perhaps TRBD1 as D (6 bases). In DNA, the CDR3 is TGTGCCAGCAGATCACAGGGATTACTTCAGCCCCAGCATTTT. It encodes CASRSQGLLQPQHF.